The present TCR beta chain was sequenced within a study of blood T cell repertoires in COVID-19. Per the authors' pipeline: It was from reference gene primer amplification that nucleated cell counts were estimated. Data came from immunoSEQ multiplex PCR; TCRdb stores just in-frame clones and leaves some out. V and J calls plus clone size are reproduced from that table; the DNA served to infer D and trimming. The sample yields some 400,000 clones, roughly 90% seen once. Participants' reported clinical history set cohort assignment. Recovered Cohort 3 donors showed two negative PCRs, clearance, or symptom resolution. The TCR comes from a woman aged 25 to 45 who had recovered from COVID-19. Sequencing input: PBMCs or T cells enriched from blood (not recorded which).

CDR3 sequence (DNA): TGTGCCAGCAGCTCGGGGGTTGGATCCTACAATGAGCAGTTCTTC. It is translated as CASSSGVGSYNEQFF. The V call is TRBV5-4, the J call TRBJ2-1; a possible D gene is TRBD2 (6 bases). The V and J ends lost 3 bases and 1 base respectively, with 11 bases between them. Germline V lookup: CDR1 SGHNT, CDR2 YYREEE (reference sequence). The CDR3 consists of 15 residues. Based on the CDR3 plus reference TRBV5-4 and TRBJ2-1, the full variable domain is ETGVTQSPTHLIKTRGQQVTLRCSSQSGHNTVSWYQQALGQGPQFIFQYYREEENGRGNFPPRFSGLQFPNYSSELNVNALELDDSALYLCASSSGVGSYNEQFFGPGTRLTVL.